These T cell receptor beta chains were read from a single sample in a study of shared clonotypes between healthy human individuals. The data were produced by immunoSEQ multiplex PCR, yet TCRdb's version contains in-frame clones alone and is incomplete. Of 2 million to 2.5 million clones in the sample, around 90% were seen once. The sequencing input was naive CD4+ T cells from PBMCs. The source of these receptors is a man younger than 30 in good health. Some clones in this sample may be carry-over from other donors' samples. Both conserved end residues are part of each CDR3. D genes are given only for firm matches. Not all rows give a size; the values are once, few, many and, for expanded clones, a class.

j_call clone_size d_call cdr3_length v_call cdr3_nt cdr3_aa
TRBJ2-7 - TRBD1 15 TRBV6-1 TGTGCCAGCAGTACATCCGGGACAGGCTCCTACGAGCAGTACTTC CASSTSGTGSYEQYF
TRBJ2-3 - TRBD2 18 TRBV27 TGTGCCAGCAGTCTGATGGGACTAGCGGGAGGGCACGCAGATACGCAGTATTTT CASSLMGLAGGHADTQYF
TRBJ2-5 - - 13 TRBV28 TGTGCCAGCATGAGGGCCCTAGGGGAGACCCAGTACTTC CASMRALGETQYF
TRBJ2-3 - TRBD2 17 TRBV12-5 TGTGCTAGTGGTTTGGGCGTAGCGGGGGGTGCCACAGATACGCAGTATTTT CASGLGVAGGATDTQYF
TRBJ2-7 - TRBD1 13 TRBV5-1 TGCGCCAGCAGCCCCCGGACAGGGCTCGAGCAGTACTTC CASSPRTGLEQYF
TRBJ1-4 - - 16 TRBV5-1 TGCGCCAGCAGCTCCGGGACGGTTATAACTAATGAAAAACTGTTTTTT CASSSGTVITNEKLFF
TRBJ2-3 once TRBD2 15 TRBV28 TGTGCCAGCAGTGATAGCGGGAGCATCCCAGATACGCAGTATTTT CASSDSGSIPDTQYF
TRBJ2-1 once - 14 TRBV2 TGTGCCAGCAGTGCGGCCCCGGACTACAATGAGCAGTTCTTC CASSAAPDYNEQFF
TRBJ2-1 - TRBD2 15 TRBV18 TGTGCCAGCTCCGCCTCTAGCGGCTCCTACAATGAGCAGTTCTTC CASSASSGSYNEQFF
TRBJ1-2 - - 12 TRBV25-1 TGTGCCAGCAGTATACAGGGTGGCGGCTACACCTTC CASSIQGGGYTF
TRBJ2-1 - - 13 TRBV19 TGTGCCAGTAGTATAGAATACCTCAGTTTCCGGTTCTTC CASSIEYLSFRFF
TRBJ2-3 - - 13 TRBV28 TGTGCCAGCAGTTTTCTCTGGTCAGATACGCAGTATTTT CASSFLWSDTQYF
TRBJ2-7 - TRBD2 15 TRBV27 TGTGCCAGCAGTAAGCGGGGAGGACTGGGATACGAGCAGTACTTC CASSKRGGLGYEQYF
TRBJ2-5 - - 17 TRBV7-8 TGTGCCAGCAGTTCCAAAACGACAGTTCAGTACCAAGAGACCCAGTACTTC CASSSKTTVQYQETQYF
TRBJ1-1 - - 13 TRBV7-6 TGTGCCAGCAGCCGGGGACCGAACACTGAAGCTTTCTTT CASSRGPNTEAFF
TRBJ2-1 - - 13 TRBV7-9 TGTGCCCGAGCGGATGGGGATCTAAGTGAGCAGTTCTTC CARADGDLSEQFF